These 32 T cell receptor beta chains were sequenced from one sample in a study of blood T cells in healthy people across ages. PCR was performed a second time for about 7 to 12 cycles using a sample-barcoded 5' primer and a J-beta primer mix. TCRdb used MiXCR to reprocess the 5' RACE reads, holding one entry per CDR3 protein. This repertoire shows 550,000 to 750,000 distinct CDR3 sequences, around 21% found once; its top ten account for 3.5% to 4%. The sample taken for sequencing was blood. The receptors come from a man between 65 and 85 years old in good health.

The V gene is TRBV5-1, the J gene TRBJ2-3; TRBD2 might be the D (6 bases). Germline values: CDR1 SGHRS, CDR2 YFSETQ. Trimming took 6 bases from V and 0 from J, leaving 11 bases between them. There are 14 residues in the CDR3. CDR3 amino acids: CASNPGTSTDTQYF. As DNA, the CDR3 is TGCGCCAGCAATCCCGGGACTAGCACAGATACGCAGTATTTT. The variable domain in full, completed from reference TRBV5-1 and TRBJ2-3, reads KAGVTQTPRYLIKTRGQQVTLSCSPISGHRSVSWYQQTPGQGLQFLFEYFSETQRNKGNFPGRFSGRQFSNSRSEMNVSTLELGDSALYLCASNPGTSTDTQYFGPGTRLTVL.

The chain couples TRBV4-1 to TRBJ2-3; TRBD2 aligns across 13 bases. The length of the CDR3 is 17 residues. The germline V gene encodes CDR1 MGHRA and CDR2 YSYEKL. Trimming cost V 0 bases and J 2 bases; bases outside gene matches: 2. The CDR3 sequence: CASSQEGLAGFTDTQYF. The CDR3 region has the DNA TGCGCCAGCAGCCAAGAGGGACTAGCGGGGTTCACAGATACGCAGTATTTT.

Only a few counts were recorded for this clonotype. The V and J genes are TRBV20-1 and TRBJ1-3; possible D gene TRBD1, 5 bases. Germline CDR1 DFQATT, CDR2 SNEGSKA (reference sequence). This CDR3 contains 14 residues. The V gene lost 5 bases and the J gene lost 0 bases, with 11 bases spanning the gap. CDR3 nucleotides: TGCAGTGCTCTTCCAGGGACCTCTGGAAACACCATATATTTT. Translated, it gives CSALPGTSGNTIYF.

This clonotype appeared a few times. The chain recombines TRBV27 with TRBJ2-5, with TRBD2 as a possible D gene (6 bases). The ends were cut back, 3 bases at V and 6 bases at J, with 11 bases in the middle. Germline lookup yields CDR1 MNHEY and CDR2 SMNVEV (reference sequence). This CDR3 has 13 amino acids. The CDR3 spells CASSFQGGKTQYF. DNA for the CDR3: TGTGCCAGCAGTTTCCAAGGAGGGAAGACCCAGTACTTC.

The genes are TRBV20-1 and TRBJ2-2, with TRBD2 identical over 9 bases. The J segment lost 6 bases and the V segment lost 6 bases, leaving 11 bases of the junction unmatched. The length of the CDR3 is 15 residues. Germline lookup yields CDR1 DFQATT and CDR2 SNEGSKA (reference sequence). The CDR3: CSATPTSGVAGELFF. In DNA form, the CDR3 reads TGCAGTGCCACCCCGACTAGCGGAGTCGCCGGGGAGCTGTTTTTT.

The chain joins TRBV6-2 or TRBV6-3 to TRBJ2-7; tentatively, D is TRBD1 (6 bases). Trimming pared 3 bases from V and 0 bases from J, leaving 12 bases between. The CDR3 consists of 15 residues. Germline lookup yields CDR1 MNHEY and CDR2 SVGEGT. The CDR3 is CASSYGTKSSYEQYF. CDR3 nucleotide sequence: TGTGCCAGCAGTTATGGGACAAAGAGCTCCTACGAGCAGTACTTC.

The chain employs TRBV18 and TRBJ1-4; the D gene is possibly TRBD1 (6 bases). Germline V gene sequence: CDR1 KGHSH, CDR2 LQKENI. The CDR3 has 16 residues. Trimming took off 6 bases at V and 7 bases at J, with 21 bases between the two ends. CDR3 sequence (DNA): TGTGCCAGCTCCCCAGACCAGGGGAGACTAGGTGAAAAACTGTTTTTT. This encodes CASSPDQGRLGEKLFF.

The chain joins TRBV21-1 to TRBJ2-1; the table names TRBD1, a call not compared with the DNA. TRBV21-1 is assigned pseudogene status. This CDR3 is built from 15 residues. The CDR3 protein is CASSRTGQGANEQFF. The CDR3 bases are TGTGCCAGCAGCAGAACGGGACAGGGGGCCAATGAGCAGTTCTTC.

This chain connects TRBV10-3 to TRBJ2-7, with 9 bases that match TRBD2. CDR3 size: 17 residues. V lost 3 bases and J lost 7; bases outside the gene matches: 16. Germline V gene data show CDR1 as ENHRY and CDR2 as SYGVKD. The CDR3 DNA follows: TGTGCCATCAGTGATGTACTAGCGGGTAAAAAAGTGGAGGAGCAGTACTTC. This encodes CAISDVLAGKKVEEQYF.

This clonotype was counted a few times. The chain combines TRBV29-1 with TRBJ2-3, with TRBD1 matching 7 bases. This CDR3 spans 14 amino acids. V was pared by 6 bases and J by 4 bases, with 10 bases of the junction left unmatched. Germline-derived CDR1 and CDR2 are SQVTM and ANQGSEA. CDR3 in DNA: TGCAGCGTGCGCCAGAACAGGGGCCCAGATACGCAGTATTTT. Protein sequence: CSVRQNRGPDTQYF.

At least ten counts were recorded for this clonotype. The rearrangement links TRBV4-1 to TRBJ2-5; 9 positions agree with TRBD1. Germline V gene lookup returns CDR1 MGHRA and CDR2 YSYEKL. The CDR3 covers 15 residues. V lost 5 bases to trimming and J lost 3 bases; unmatched junction nucleotides: 7. The CDR3 loop is CASSETGTGKETQYF. The CDR3 DNA reads as TGCGCCAGCAGCGAAACCGGGACAGGGAAAGAGACCCAGTACTTC.

This chain uses TRBV7-9 with TRBJ1-1; unclear D gene. CDR1 is SEHNR, CDR2 FQNEAQ, per germline (reference sequence). The CDR3 contains 18 residues. V was clipped by 5 bases and J by 3 bases, with 25 bases between them. The CDR3 loop reads CASSPLAVAAIMDTEAFF. The DNA of the CDR3 is TGTGCCAGCAGCCCCCTGGCCGTGGCAGCCATCATGGACACTGAAGCTTTCTTT.

This clonotype was seen a handful of times. J is TRBJ2-5 and V is TRBV28, with D uncertain. CDR1 is MDHEN, CDR2 SYDVKM, per germline. With 1 base removed from V and 4 bases from J, the gap between germline ends came to 16 bases. This CDR3 comprises 16 residues. CDR3 in amino acids: CASSLYGQSKRETQYF. The CDR3 coding sequence is TGTGCCAGCAGTTTATATGGGCAGTCCAAAAGAGAGACCCAGTACTTC.

The chain couples TRBV20-1 to TRBJ2-1, with TRBD2 matching over 12 bases. V was pared by 6 bases and J by 0 bases, with 9 bases of the junction left unmatched. Germline V gene lookup returns CDR1 DFQATT and CDR2 SNEGSKA (reference sequence). CDR3 length: 17 amino acids. Written as DNA, the CDR3 is TGCAGTGCCAAAGGACTAGCGGGGCTCAGCTCCTACAATGAGCAGTTCTTC. Translating it yields CSAKGLAGLSSYNEQFF.

V usage is TRBV28 and J usage is TRBJ1-4; no definite D call. The CDR3 covers 16 residues. CDR1 and CDR2 (germline): MDHEN, SYDVKM. The V gene lost 1 base and the J gene lost 0 bases, with 9 bases spanning the gap. CDR3 amino acids: CASSLSGSATNEKLFF. CDR3 nucleotide sequence: TGTGCCAGCAGTTTATCTGGTTCCGCAACTAATGAAAAACTGTTTTTT.

This clonotype has only a few counts. The chain employs TRBV6-2 or TRBV6-3 and TRBJ2-1, with 8 nucleotides matching TRBD2. V lost 0 bases and J lost 2; bases outside the gene matches: 3. This CDR3 is 16 amino acids long. Looked up from germline, CDR1 is MNHEY and CDR2 is SVGEGT. CDR3 sequence: CASSYSAGGTYNEQFF. CDR3 nucleotides: TGTGCCAGCAGTTACTCCGCGGGAGGTACCTACAATGAGCAGTTCTTC.

This clonotype appeared many times. The gene calls are TRBV6-6 and TRBJ2-3; TRBD2 matches 9 bases. The CDR3 length is 16 residues. CDR1 and CDR2 (germline): MNHNY, SVGAGI (reference sequence). V lost 5 bases, J lost 4 bases, and 10 bases stayed unmatched. DNA for the CDR3: TGTGCCAGCAGTCCGCCAGCGGGAGGCCCCCCAGATACGCAGTATTTT. This gives the protein CASSPPAGGPPDTQYF.

The sample holds a few counts of this clonotype. The CDR3 nucleotides read TGCAGTGCTGATTTAGCGGGAGGGCGGACAGATACGCAGTATTTT. It specifies CSADLAGGRTDTQYF. V usage is TRBV20-1 and J usage is TRBJ2-3, with 11 bases aligning to TRBD2. Germline-derived CDR1 and CDR2 are DFQATT and SNEGSKA (reference sequence). The CDR3 has 15 amino acids. V gave up 5 bases and J gave up 3 bases; unmatched junction bases: 7.

The rearrangement uses TRBV5-5 and TRBJ2-2, with D uncertain. V lost 2 bases, J lost 6 bases, and 11 bases lay in between. The V gene's germline CDR1 is SGHKS and CDR2 YYEKEE (reference sequence). CDR3 size: 14 residues. CDR3 residues: CASSFLLGSGELFF. The CDR3 region has the DNA TGTGCCAGCAGCTTCCTACTCGGGTCCGGGGAGCTGTTTTTT.

The genes are TRBV6-6 and TRBJ1-2, with D possibly TRBD1 on 6 matching bases. The CDR3 loop spans 16 amino acids. Trimming took 6 bases from V and 3 from J, leaving 20 bases between them. The germline gives CDR1 MNHNY, CDR2 SVGAGI (reference sequence). The CDR3 sequence: CASSSESAGDYYGYTF. CDR3 sequence (DNA): TGTGCCAGCAGCTCCGAGTCCGCAGGGGATTACTATGGCTACACCTTC.

This clonotype was recorded a few times. The chain uses TRBV12-3 or TRBV12-4 and TRBJ2-5, with 8 nucleotides matching TRBD1. The last part of the DNA fits TRBJ2-7 better; the J call may be wrong. The CDR3 contains 14 residues. The CDR3 coding sequence is TGTGCCAGCAGTTTAGGTCAGGGGGCCCACGAGCAGTACTTC. It translates to CASSLGQGAHEQYF.

This clonotype appeared a few times. Since a much larger clone is just one base distant, this may be a read error. The V gene is TRBV2, the J gene TRBJ2-1, with 11 bases matching TRBD2. CDR1 is SNHLY, CDR2 FYNNEI, per germline. This CDR3 is 15 amino acids long. The CDR3 protein is CASSRLAGHNNEQSF. CDR3 bases: TGTGCCAGCAGTCGACTAGCGGGACATAACAATGAGCAGTCCTTC.

This clonotype came up a few times. J is TRBJ2-5 and V is TRBV3-1; 13 positions match TRBD2. CDR3 length equals 17 residues. Germline V gives CDR1 LGHDT, CDR2 YNNKEL (reference sequence). J lost 0 bases, V lost 0 bases, and 1 base had no gene match. CDR3 coding DNA: TGTGCCAGCAGCCAAGAGACTAGCGGGAGGCACCAAGAGACCCAGTACTTC. Translating it yields CASSQETSGRHQETQYF.

This chain connects TRBV20-1 to TRBJ2-5; D gene unclear. Per germline, CDR1 DFQATT and CDR2 SNEGSKA (reference sequence). Trimming took off 4 bases at V and 5 bases at J, with 14 bases between the two ends. This CDR3 region has 13 residues. CDR3 loop: CSAKTSPGETQYF. The CDR3, as DNA: TGCAGTGCTAAGACGAGCCCTGGGGAGACCCAGTACTTC.

V and J are TRBV28 and TRBJ2-5; unclear D gene. Judging by the DNA end, TRBJ2-7 fits better; the J call may be wrong. The CDR3 covers 15 residues. CDR1 and CDR2 (germline): MDHEN, SYDVKM. The CDR3 DNA reads as TGTGCCAGCAGTTTAGACGGCAAACCTAACTACGAGCAGTACTTC. Protein sequence: CASSLDGKPNYEQYF.

The chain combines TRBV5-5 with TRBJ2-5; possible D gene TRBD2, 5 bases. Trimming pared 0 bases from V and 2 bases from J, leaving 11 bases between. Germline V gene data show CDR1 as SGHKS and CDR2 as YYEKEE (reference sequence). The CDR3 has 15 amino acids. The CDR3 DNA reads as TGTGCCAGCAGCTTGGGACGGGGTCGACAAGAGACCCAGTACTTC. Its protein product is CASSLGRGRQETQYF.

The rearrangement uses TRBV20-1 and TRBJ2-1, with 7 bases fitting TRBD2. The CDR3 totals 15 residues. J gave up 5 bases and V 5 bases, and 12 bases lay outside the gene matches. In germline, CDR1 is DFQATT, CDR2 SNEGSKA (reference sequence). CDR3 sequence reads: CSALAGVGMNNEQFF. The CDR3, as DNA: TGCAGTGCTTTGGCGGGAGTCGGGATGAACAATGAGCAGTTCTTC.

In its sample, this clonotype was seen a few times. V and J are TRBV2 and TRBJ2-3; D unresolved. The CDR3 sequence is 13 residues long. The germline V gene encodes CDR1 SNHLY and CDR2 FYNNEI. Deletions cut 1 base from V and 4 bases from J, with 6 bases between. The CDR3 reads CASSEDGSDTQYF. The CDR3 region has the DNA TGTGCCAGCAGTGAAGACGGGTCAGATACGCAGTATTTT.

This chain connects TRBV4-3 to TRBJ2-5; 12 nucleotides agree with TRBD2. The CDR3 covers 18 residues. Germline CDR1 reads LGHNA; CDR2 reads YSLEER. The V gene end was trimmed by 1 base and the J gene end by 2 bases; junction bases not matched to a gene: 8. CDR3 sequence reads: CASSQGSGLAGTQETQYF. The CDR3 DNA follows: TGCGCCAGCAGCCAAGGGTCGGGACTAGCGGGTACACAAGAGACCCAGTACTTC.

This clonotype has ten or more counts. The chain links TRBV28 to TRBJ1-5, with D possibly matching TRBD1 (6 bases). The CDR3 is 14 amino acids. Germline V CDR1 and CDR2: MDHEN, SYDVKM. V gave up 6 bases and J gave up 1 base, with 10 bases separating them. CDR3 in amino acids: CASSQGGSNQPQHF. The CDR3 DNA is TGTGCCAGCAGCCAAGGGGGAAGCAATCAGCCCCAGCATTTT.

The chain combines TRBV2 with TRBJ2-1; weak D call: TRBD1 (8 bases). The DNA end favors TRBJ2-5, so the J call may be wrong. Germline CDR1 and CDR2: SNHLY and FYNNEI. CDR3 length: 15 residues. DNA of the CDR3: TGTGCCAGCAGACCCGACAGGGGAGGGCAAGAGACCCAGTACTTC. Encoded protein: CASRPDRGGQETQYF.

This clonotype showed up just a few times. The chain links TRBV7-2 to TRBJ1-1; maybe TRBD1 (5 bases). The ends were cut back, 4 bases at V and 2 bases at J, with 11 bases in the middle. Germline loops: CDR1 SGHTA, CDR2 FQGNSA. CDR3 size: 14 residues. DNA of the CDR3: TGTGCCAGCAGCTCCGGGGGGTGTAACACTGAAGCTTTCTTT. It encodes CASSSGGCNTEAFF.